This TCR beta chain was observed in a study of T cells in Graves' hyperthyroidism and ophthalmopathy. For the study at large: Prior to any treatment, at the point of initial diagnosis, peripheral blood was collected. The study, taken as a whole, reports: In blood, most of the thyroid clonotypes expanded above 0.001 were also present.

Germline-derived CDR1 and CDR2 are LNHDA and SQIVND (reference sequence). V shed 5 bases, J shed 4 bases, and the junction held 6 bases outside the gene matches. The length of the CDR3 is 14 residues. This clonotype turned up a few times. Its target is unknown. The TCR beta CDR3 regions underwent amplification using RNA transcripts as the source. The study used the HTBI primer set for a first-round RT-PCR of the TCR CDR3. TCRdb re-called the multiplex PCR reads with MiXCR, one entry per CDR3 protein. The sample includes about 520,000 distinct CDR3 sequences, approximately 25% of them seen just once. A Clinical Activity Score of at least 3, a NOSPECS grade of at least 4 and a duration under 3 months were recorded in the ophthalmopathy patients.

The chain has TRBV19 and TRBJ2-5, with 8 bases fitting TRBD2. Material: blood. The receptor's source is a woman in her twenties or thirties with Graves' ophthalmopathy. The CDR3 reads CASSVSGTRETQYF. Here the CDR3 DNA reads TGTGCCAGTAGTGTCTCCGGGACTAGAGAGACCCAGTACTTC.